These 5 T cell receptor beta chains came from one sample sequenced in a study of T cell repertoires in cytomegalovirus infection. MiXCR was run by TCRdb on the reads, yielding one entry per CDR3 protein. Here the sample spans about 320,000 distinct CDR3 sequences, 9.5% being singletons. The sequenced material came from PBMCs. The receptor source for this set is a human donor in good health (CMV status not recorded). Some clones in this sample may be carry-over from other donors' samples.

This chain connects TRBV12-5 to TRBJ1-2; the D gene is possibly TRBD1 (5 bases). The CDR3 has 16 amino acids. Germline V gene sequence: CDR1 LGHNT, CDR2 FRNRAP. Trimming took 4 bases from V and 4 from J, leaving 19 bases between them. The DNA of the CDR3 is TGTGCTAGTGGTTCGACTCCGGGACGTACGGCCTATGGCTACACCTTC. It specifies CASGSTPGRTAYGYTF.

This clonotype was recorded many times. The chain links TRBV28 to TRBJ1-3, with a possible D match to TRBD1 (6 bases). This CDR3 has 15 residues. V shed 4 bases and J shed 1 base, with 11 bases lying between them. Germline V gene data show CDR1 as MDHEN and CDR2 as SYDVKM. The DNA of the CDR3 is TGTGCCAGCAGTTCCCTAACAGGGTCTGGAAACACCATATATTTT. Protein sequence: CASSSLTGSGNTIYF.

This clonotype has ten or more counts. The rearrangement joins TRBV5-4 to TRBJ2-7, with D tentatively TRBD2 (6 bases). CDR3 length: 15 amino acids. V was cut by 4 bases and J by 5 bases, with 19 bases left in between. In germline, CDR1 is SGHNT, CDR2 YYREEE (reference sequence). CDR3 bases: TGTGCCAGCAGCCCCGCGGCGCGGGAAAGGAACGAGCAGTACTTC. The encoded protein is CASSPAARERNEQYF. Using reference TRBV5-4 and TRBJ2-7 for the parts outside the CDR3, the full variable domain is ETGVTQSPTHLIKTRGQQVTLRCSSQSGHNTVSWYQQALGQGPQFIFQYYREEENGRGNFPPRFSGLQFPNYSSELNVNALELDDSALYLCASSPAARERNEQYFGPGTRLTVT.

This clonotype appeared many times. The genes are TRBV7-2 and TRBJ1-1, with D possibly TRBD1 on 6 matching bases. V was cut by 2 bases and J by 0 bases, with 13 bases left in between. CDR1 is SGHTA, CDR2 FQGNSA, per germline. This CDR3 spans 16 amino acids. The CDR3 loop reads CASSLRKGQMNTEAFF. CDR3 bases: TGTGCCAGCAGCTTAAGAAAAGGACAGATGAACACTGAAGCTTTCTTT.

The rearrangement links TRBV29-1 to TRBJ1-1, with D perhaps TRBD1 (5 bases). The CDR3 contains 14 residues. Germline CDR1 SQVTM, CDR2 ANQGSEA. V dropped 6 bases and J dropped 5 bases, with 19 bases sitting between them. The CDR3 sequence: CSVRARDRRTEAFF. The CDR3 bases are TGCAGCGTGAGGGCCCGGGACCGAAGAACTGAAGCTTTCTTT.